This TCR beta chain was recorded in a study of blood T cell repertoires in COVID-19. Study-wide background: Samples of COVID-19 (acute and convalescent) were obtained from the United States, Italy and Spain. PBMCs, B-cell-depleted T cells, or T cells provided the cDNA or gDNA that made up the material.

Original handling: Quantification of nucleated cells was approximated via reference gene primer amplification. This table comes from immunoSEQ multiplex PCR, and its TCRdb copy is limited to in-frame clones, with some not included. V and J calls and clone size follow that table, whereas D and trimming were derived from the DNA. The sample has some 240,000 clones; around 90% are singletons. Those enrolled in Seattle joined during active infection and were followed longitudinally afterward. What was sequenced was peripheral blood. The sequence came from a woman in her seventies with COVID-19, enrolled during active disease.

In DNA, the CDR3 is TGTGCCTGGATTGCGCGAGAGACCCAGTACTTC. Its translation: CAWIARETQYF. This chain connects TRBV30 to TRBJ2-5; D is ambiguous. The CDR3 extends over 11 amino acids. V lost 4 bases, J lost 4 bases, and 7 bases lay in between. The V gene's germline CDR1 is GTSNPN and CDR2 SVGIG (reference sequence).